This TCR beta chain was profiled in a study of identical twins. Notes on the study in general: Abundant beta clonotypes from cord blood bore fewer insertions; memory repertoires lacked this pattern. Beta out-of-frame sequences displayed a weaker excess of sharing between twins. It was out-of-frame TCR alpha sharing in monozygotic twins that models underestimated.

This clonotype appeared a few times. Its target is unknown. A universal primer site was incorporated via template switching, and the cDNA contained unique molecular identifiers. MiXCR was run by TCRdb on the 5' RACE reads, yielding one entry per CDR3 protein. The sample comprises 1.5 million to 2 million distinct CDR3 sequences, around 33% of which are singletons, and around 0.25% rests with the top ten. The CDR3 spans 13 residues. CDR1 is SQVTM, CDR2 ANQGSEA, per germline. V lost 3 bases and J lost 1, with 9 bases in between. This TCR was sampled from a newborn girl in good health. The chain joins TRBV29-1 to TRBJ1-1; D is undetermined. The sequenced material came from cord blood. The CDR3 DNA reads TGCAGCGTTGATCTCCAGCGGAACACTGAAGCTTTCTTT. Encoded protein: CSVDLQRNTEAFF.